Listed here is a single T cell receptor (beta chain). The data originate from a study of blood T cell repertoires in COVID-19. Study as a whole: T cells, B-cell-depleted T cells, or PBMCs provided the cDNA or gDNA that served as material.

Authors' methods: Amplification of reference gene primers provided the estimated nucleated cell counts. Profiled with immunoSEQ multiplex PCR; TCRdb holds only in-frame clones, not every one. The DNA gave D and trimming, while V, J and clone size come from that table. The sample comprises approximately 180,000 clones, roughly 79% of which are singletons, and 26% rests with the top ten. Germline CDR1 reads SGHDT; CDR2 reads YYEEEE. V was pared by 2 bases and J by 5 bases, with 13 bases between. The CDR3 has 15 residues. This TCR derives from a woman aged 70 to 79 with acute or convalescent COVID-19. What was sequenced was peripheral blood. The chain has TRBV5-6 and TRBJ2-2; D is perhaps TRBD1 (6 bases). The CDR3 reads CASSFGGQKTGELFF. The DNA of the CDR3 is TGTGCCAGCAGCTTTGGAGGACAGAAAACCGGGGAGCTGTTTTTT.